This T cell receptor beta chain came from a study of cytomegalovirus exposure and HLA in healthy donors. The overall study: The approximately 120 million unique TCR beta sequences, from approximately 170 million T cells, were found by an earlier analysis. Study findings and constraints: Presence/absence analyses supposed approximately even sequencing depth among donors. Most likely, a cluster of highly shared sequence variants arose as a sequencing artifact. Later analysis demonstrated an association between a missense DCLRE1C variant and TCR beta V- and J-gene trimming.

A few counts support this clone. Its antigen is not identified. The CDR3 consists of 19 residues. Per the germline V gene, CDR1 is SEHNR and CDR2 is FQNEAQ (reference sequence). The V and J ends lost 4 bases and 7 bases respectively, with 28 bases between them. The primer mix had 60 Vbeta and 13 Jbeta primers. The table came from immunoSEQ multiplex PCR; TCRdb's copy has only in-frame clones and leaves some out. The table has approximately 160,000 clones, 77% seen once; the top ten hold 1.5% to 2%. The chain carries TRBV7-9 and TRBJ2-2, with D perhaps TRBD2 (6 bases). Sequencing was done on a sample of PBMCs. The source of this sequence is a woman younger than 45 in good health and CMV-seronegative. The CDR3 spells CASSYGALRGGPNGGELFF. Here the CDR3 DNA reads TGTGCCAGCAGCTATGGAGCTTTACGGGGAGGCCCAAACGGCGGGGAGCTGTTTTTT.